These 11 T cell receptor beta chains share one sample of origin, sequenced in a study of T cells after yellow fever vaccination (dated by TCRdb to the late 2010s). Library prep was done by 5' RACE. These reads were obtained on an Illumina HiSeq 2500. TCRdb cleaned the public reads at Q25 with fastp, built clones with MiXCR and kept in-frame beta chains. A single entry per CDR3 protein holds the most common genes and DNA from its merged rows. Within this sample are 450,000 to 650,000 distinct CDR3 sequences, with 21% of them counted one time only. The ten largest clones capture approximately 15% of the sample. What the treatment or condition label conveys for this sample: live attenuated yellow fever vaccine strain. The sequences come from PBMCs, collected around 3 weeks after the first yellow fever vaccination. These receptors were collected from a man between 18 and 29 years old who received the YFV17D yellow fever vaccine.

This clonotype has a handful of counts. The CDR3 nucleotides read TGTGTCGGGTCGGACGGAGACTCCTATAATTCACCCCTCCACTTT. Encoded protein: CVGSDGDSYNSPLHF. The gene calls are TRBV5-8 and TRBJ1-6; D is unresolved. CDR3 length equals 15 residues. Per germline, CDR1 SGHTS and CDR2 YDEGEE.

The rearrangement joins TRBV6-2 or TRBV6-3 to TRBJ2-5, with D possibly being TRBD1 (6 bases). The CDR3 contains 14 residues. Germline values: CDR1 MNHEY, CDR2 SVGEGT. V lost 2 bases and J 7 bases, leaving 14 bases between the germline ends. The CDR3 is CASSYDRSRGTQYF. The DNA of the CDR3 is TGTGCCAGCAGTTACGACAGGAGCCGGGGGACCCAGTACTTC.

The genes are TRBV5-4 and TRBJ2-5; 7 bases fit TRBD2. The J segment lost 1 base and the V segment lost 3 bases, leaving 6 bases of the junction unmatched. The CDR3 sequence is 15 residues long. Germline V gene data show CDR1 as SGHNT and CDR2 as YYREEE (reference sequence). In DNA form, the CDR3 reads TGTGCCAGCAGCTGGACTAGTCGGCCCCAAGAGACCCAGTACTTC. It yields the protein CASSWTSRPQETQYF. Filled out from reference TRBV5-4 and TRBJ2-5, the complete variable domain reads ETGVTQSPTHLIKTRGQQVTLRCSSQSGHNTVSWYQQALGQGPQFIFQYYREEENGRGNFPPRFSGLQFPNYSSELNVNALELDDSALYLCASSWTSRPQETQYFGPGTRLLVL.

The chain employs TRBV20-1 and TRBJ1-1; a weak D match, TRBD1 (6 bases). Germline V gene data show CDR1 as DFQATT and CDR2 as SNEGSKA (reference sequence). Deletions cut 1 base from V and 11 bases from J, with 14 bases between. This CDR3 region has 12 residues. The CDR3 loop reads CSARGRTAGAFF. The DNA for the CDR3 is TGCAGTGCTAGAGGTCGGACAGCAGGGGCTTTCTTT.

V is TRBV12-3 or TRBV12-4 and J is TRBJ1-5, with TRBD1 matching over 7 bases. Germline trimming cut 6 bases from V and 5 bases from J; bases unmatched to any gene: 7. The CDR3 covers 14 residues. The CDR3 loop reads CASSQTGWDQPQHF. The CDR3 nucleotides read TGTGCCAGCAGCCAGACAGGGTGGGATCAGCCCCAGCATTTT.

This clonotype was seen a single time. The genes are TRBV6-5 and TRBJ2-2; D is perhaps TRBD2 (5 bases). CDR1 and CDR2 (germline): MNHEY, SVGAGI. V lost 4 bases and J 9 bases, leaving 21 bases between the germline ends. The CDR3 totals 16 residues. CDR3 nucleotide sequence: TGTGCCAGCAGTTCCCGTCCGGGATCTAGGATCTGGGAGCTGTTTTTT. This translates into CASSSRPGSRIWELFF.

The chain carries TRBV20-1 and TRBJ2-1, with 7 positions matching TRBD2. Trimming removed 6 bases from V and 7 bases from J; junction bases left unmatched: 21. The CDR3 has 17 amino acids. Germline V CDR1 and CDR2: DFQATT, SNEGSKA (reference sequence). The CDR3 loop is CSAHPPTGGLYPNEQFF. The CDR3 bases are TGCAGTGCCCACCCCCCCACGGGGGGACTTTATCCAAATGAGCAGTTCTTC.

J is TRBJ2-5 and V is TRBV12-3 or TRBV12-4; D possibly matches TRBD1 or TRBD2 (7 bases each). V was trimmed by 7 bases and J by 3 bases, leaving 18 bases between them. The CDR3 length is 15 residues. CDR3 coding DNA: TGTGCCAGCACCAATACAGGGGAGGGGGAAGAGACCCAGTACTTC. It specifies CASTNTGEGEETQYF.

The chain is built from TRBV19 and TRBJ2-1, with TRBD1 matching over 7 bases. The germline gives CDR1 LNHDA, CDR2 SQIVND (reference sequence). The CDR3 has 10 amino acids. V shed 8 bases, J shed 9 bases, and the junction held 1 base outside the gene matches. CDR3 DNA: TGTGCCAGTGAGGGGGCTGAGCAGTTCTTC. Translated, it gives CASEGAEQFF.

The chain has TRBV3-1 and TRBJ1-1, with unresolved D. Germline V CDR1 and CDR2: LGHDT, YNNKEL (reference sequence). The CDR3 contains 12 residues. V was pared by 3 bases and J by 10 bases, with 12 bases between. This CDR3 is CASSQTARGAFF. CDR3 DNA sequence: TGTGCCAGCAGCCAGACGGCCCGCGGAGCTTTCTTT.

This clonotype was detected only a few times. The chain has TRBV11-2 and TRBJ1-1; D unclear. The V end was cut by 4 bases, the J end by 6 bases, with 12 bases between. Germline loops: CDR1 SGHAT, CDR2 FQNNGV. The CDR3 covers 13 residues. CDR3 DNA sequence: TGTGCCAGCAGCTGGACTCCTGGGCCTGAAGCTTTCTTT. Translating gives CASSWTPGPEAFF.